This TCR beta chain came from a study of T-cell memory formation after mild COVID-19. TCRdb called the 5' RACE reads again in MiXCR, with one record for every CDR3 protein. The profile shows more than 110,000 distinct CDR3 sequences, 25% of them singletons. V lost 5 bases and J lost 7; bases outside the gene matches: 5. There are 13 residues in the CDR3. The germline V gene has CDR1 LNHDA and CDR2 SQIVND (reference sequence). Notes on this clonotype: Its antigen is unknown.

Study findings and constraints: Among contracting clones, CD4+ were mainly CM/EM and CD8+ enriched in EMRA. Later expanders leaned CD4+, whereas day 15 to 85 contracting clones were balanced CD4/CD8.

This chain uses TRBV19 with TRBJ2-1, with 7 nucleotides matching TRBD2. The receptor's source is an adult woman who had mild COVID-19 (a few samples of this study predate the infection). Cell type and time point are not known. Sequencing used PBMCs or a T cell subset sorted from them (not recorded which). The DNA for the CDR3 is TGTGCCAGTAGTTCGTGGGGGGGGAATGAGCAGTTCTTC. Its protein is CASSSWGGNEQFF.